One sample yielded the 23 T cell receptor beta chains listed below, sequenced in a study of tumor and adjacent non-tumor tissue in lung cancer. This sample's RNA came from whole unsorted tissue. Three rounds of nested PCR, following a modified ARM-PCR protocol, produced the TCRbeta library. TCRdb used MiXCR to reprocess the multiplex PCR reads, holding one entry per CDR3 protein. The table records 130,000 or so distinct CDR3 sequences, approximately 71% of them present only once. The sample taken for sequencing was lung tumor tissue. All receptors come from a man aged 30-40 years with non-small cell lung cancer.

This clonotype was counted once. This clone may be a read error of a much larger clone one base away. The chain joins TRBV6-6 to TRBJ1-3, with D possibly TRBD1 on 6 matching bases. This CDR3 is 14 amino acids long. CDR1 and CDR2 (germline): MNHNY, SVGAGI (reference sequence). The CDR3 region has the DNA TGTGCCAGCAGGAGGGGGGGCTCTGCAAACACCATATATTTT. This codes for CASRRGGSANTIYF.

This clonotype appeared a few times. A read error may produce the germline difference seen at one junction end. The chain is built from TRBV11-2 and TRBJ2-1; TRBD2 might be the D (6 bases). Germline-derived CDR1 and CDR2 are SGHAT and FQNNGV. The CDR3 extends over 15 amino acids. The DNA for the CDR3 is TGTGCAAGCAGCTTTATTGCGGGATGGAATATTGAGCAGTTCTTC. This translates into CASSFIAGWNIEQFF.

As concerns this clonotype: Since the CDR3 does not end with the conserved phenylalanine or tryptophan, this likely comes from a read error. The rearrangement links TRBV20-1 to TRBJ1-5; D is ambiguous. The CDR3 loop spans 13 amino acids. Looked up from germline, CDR1 is DFQATT and CDR2 is SNEGSKA (reference sequence). The CDR3 DNA sequence: TGCAGTGCTAGGACGGGAAGCAATCGGCCCCAGCATCTT. Its translation is CSARTGSNRPQHL.

The chain recombines TRBV4-1 with TRBJ2-7; D is uncertain. CDR3 length equals 13 residues. Germline loops: CDR1 MGHRA, CDR2 YSYEKL. Between the trimmed V and J ends, which lost 1 base and 7 bases, there was a span of 11 bases. The CDR3 sequence: CASSQAPRREQYF. CDR3 nucleotides: TGCGCCAGCAGCCAAGCCCCCAGGCGGGAGCAGTACTTC.

This rearrangement joins TRBV5-1 to TRBJ2-4, with D perhaps assigned TRBD1 or TRBD2 (5 bases each). The CDR3 covers 15 residues. Germline lookup yields CDR1 SGHRS and CDR2 YFSETQ. Trimming took off 0 bases at V and 9 bases at J, with 16 bases between the two ends. The CDR3 DNA sequence: TGCGCCAGCAGCTTGGAGGTCTCAGTAGGGACCATTCAGTACTTC. Translation gives CASSLEVSVGTIQYF.

Note on this clonotype: The final CDR3 position lacks the conserved phenylalanine or tryptophan, pointing to a likely read error. The CDR3 protein is CIAPEGGGNIQYL. CDR3 sequence (DNA): TGCATTGCCCCAGAGGGGGGAGGCAACATTCAGTACTTA. V gene TRBV20-1 combines with J gene TRBJ2-4; D may match TRBD1 or TRBD2 (6 bases each). CDR1 DFQATT and CDR2 SNEGSKA come from the germline V gene (reference sequence). The CDR3 loop spans 13 amino acids.

A word on this clonotype: An end of the junction does not agree with germline; a read error may underlie this. The chain is built from TRBV30 and TRBJ2-3; no reliable D call. Germline CDR1 is GTSNPN and CDR2 is SVGIG (reference sequence). The CDR3 spans 15 residues. The CDR3 bases are TGTGTCTGGAGTGGCACAGTCTCCGGCACAGATACGCAGTATTTT. It specifies CVWSGTVSGTDTQYF.

Note on this clonotype: At one end, the junction sequence differs from germline, possibly due to a read error. The rearrangement links TRBV20-1 to TRBJ2-7; D remains unclear. Germline V gene sequence: CDR1 DFQATT, CDR2 SNEGSKA (reference sequence). CDR3 size: 14 residues. The CDR3 here is CCAGPTPHTYEQYF. DNA for the CDR3: TGCTGTGCTGGTCCCACACCCCACACCTACGAGCAGTACTTC.

This clonotype was found a few times. A read error may explain this, as a much larger clone is one base away. The rearrangement links TRBV12-3 or TRBV12-4 to TRBJ2-1; TRBD2 matches 7 bases. The CDR3 loop spans 12 amino acids. CDR3 DNA: TGTGCCAGCACCCCCGGGGGGAATGAGCGGTTCTTC. This gives the protein CASTPGGNERFF.

This clonotype appeared many times. The V gene is TRBV5-6, the J gene TRBJ2-7, with D tentatively TRBD1 or TRBD2 (5 bases each). Trimming stripped 4 bases from V and 2 bases from J, with 19 bases between. Germline V gene data show CDR1 as SGHDT and CDR2 as YYEEEE. The CDR3 length is 16 residues. The CDR3 region has the DNA TGTGCCAGCAGCCAAGGTCCCGGGACGGCGACCTACGAGCAGTACTTC. Protein product: CASSQGPGTATYEQYF. Supplemented by reference TRBV5-6 and TRBJ2-7, the full variable domain reads DAGVTQSPTHLIKTRGQQVTLRCSPKSGHDTVSWYQQALGQGPQFIFQYYEEEERQRGNFPDRFSGHQFPNYSSELNVNALLLGDSALYLCASSQGPGTATYEQYFGPGTRLTVT.

Remarks on this clonotype: This may arise from a read error, as a much more abundant clone is one base away. This chain links TRBV6-6 with TRBJ1-4; the D is unclear. Between the trimmed V and J ends, which lost 11 bases and 4 bases, there was a span of 11 bases. The length of the CDR3 is 12 residues. Per the germline V gene, CDR1 is MNHNY and CDR2 is SVGAGI (reference sequence). The CDR3 DNA sequence: TGTGCCCCCGGCGAGCGTAATGAAAAACTGTTTTTT. Translating gives CAPGERNEKLFF.

In regard to this clonotype: A much larger clone sits a single nucleotide away, making a read error possible. The chain combines TRBV6-2 or TRBV6-3 with TRBJ1-2, with TRBD1 matching 7 bases. The CDR3 totals 13 residues. Losses at the gene ends were 7 bases for V and 7 bases for J; bases not matched to a gene: 9. CDR1 is MNHEY and CDR2 is SVGEGT in the germline V gene. The CDR3 nucleotides read TGTGCCAGCAACTCTCGACAGGGAAGTGGCTACACCTTC. Encoded protein: CASNSRQGSGYTF.

About this clonotype itself: A clone one base away is much larger, so this may be a read error. The chain is built from TRBV20-1 and TRBJ2-3; D is unclear. The ends were cut back, 7 bases at V and 4 bases at J, with 6 bases in the middle. The length of the CDR3 is 10 residues. Germline CDR1 and CDR2: DFQATT and SNEGSKA (reference sequence). In DNA form, the CDR3 reads TGCAGTGTCAGACCAGATACGCAGTATTTT. Its protein is CSVRPDTQYF.

Turning to this clonotype: No conserved phenylalanine or tryptophan is present at the end of the CDR3, so a read error is the likely explanation. The CDR3 sequence is CSVAIGTGASEQYY. The CDR3 DNA reads as TGCAGCGTTGCCATCGGGACAGGGGCGTCCGAGCAGTACTAC. The chain recombines TRBV29-1 with TRBJ2-7; 10 bases match TRBD1. The V gene end was trimmed by 4 bases and the J gene end by 6 bases; junction bases not matched to a gene: 9. CDR1 is SQVTM and CDR2 is ANQGSEA in the germline V gene. This CDR3 spans 14 amino acids.

This CDR3 reads CASSLWDVGGADNIQYF. The CDR3 DNA sequence: TGTGCCAGCAGCTTATGGGATGTGGGGGGCGCGGATAACATTCAGTACTTC. The rearrangement joins TRBV5-5 to TRBJ2-4; D is perhaps TRBD1 or TRBD2 (6 bases each). V was shortened by 2 bases and J by 7 bases, with 22 bases between the two germline ends. The CDR3 is 17 residues long. Germline V gene sequence: CDR1 SGHKS, CDR2 YYEKEE (reference sequence).

Details on this clonotype: At one boundary the junction diverges from the germline segment, which might be a read error. The genes are TRBV11-2 and TRBJ2-2; the match to TRBD1 covers 10 bases. There are 14 residues in the CDR3. CDR1 is SGHAT, CDR2 FQNNGV, per germline. CDR3 bases: TGTGCCAGCAGCTTGACAGGGGGCACCGGGGAACTGTTTTTT. It codes for CASSLTGGTGELFF.

Turning to this clonotype: At one boundary the junction diverges from the germline segment, which might be a read error. The chain has TRBV6-5 and TRBJ2-5, with D perhaps being TRBD1 or TRBD2 (5 bases each). CDR1 MNHEY and CDR2 SVGAGI come from the germline V gene. The CDR3 totals 16 residues. The CDR3, as DNA: TGTGTCAGCAGTTACTCCCCCCGGGGCACACAAGAGAGCCAGTACTTC. Amino acids: CVSSYSPRGTQESQYF.

This clonotype has only a few counts. A much bigger clone sits one base away, suggesting this may be a read error. The rearrangement uses TRBV11-3 and TRBJ2-1; 10 nucleotides align to TRBD1. CDR3 length equals 16 residues. Germline V CDR1 and CDR2: SGHNT, YENEEA. Written as DNA, the CDR3 is TGTGCCAGCAGCTTAGATAGGGACAGGGGTTACAATGATCAGTTCTTC. Protein: CASSLDRDRGYNDQFF.

To note about this clonotype: This may be a read error, as it is one base from a much larger clone. This chain connects TRBV12-3 or TRBV12-4 to TRBJ2-2, with 9 bases matching TRBD2. CDR3 length: 16 amino acids. The V gene end was trimmed by 3 bases and the J gene end by 0 bases; junction bases not matched to a gene: 2. Here the CDR3 DNA reads TGTGCCAGCAGTTTTGAGCGGGGGGCGAACACCGGGGAGCTGTTTTTT. The encoded protein is CASSFERGANTGELFF.

The rearrangement joins TRBV12-3 or TRBV12-4 to TRBJ2-1; D unresolved. This CDR3 region has 16 residues. Trimming removed 2 bases from V and 4 bases from J, with 15 bases in between. The CDR3 DNA is TGTGCCAGCAGTTTATCGGAGCACGGAGCTTACAATGAGCAGTTCTTC. Encoded protein: CASSLSEHGAYNEQFF.

Many counts were recorded for this clonotype. The genes are TRBV5-6 and TRBJ1-1; TRBD1 matches at 12 bases. V gave up 3 bases and J gave up 8 bases; unmatched junction bases: 8. The CDR3 length is 15 residues. CDR1 is SGHDT, CDR2 YYEEEE, per germline. The CDR3 nucleotides read TGTGCCAGCAGCTCCTCCGGGACAGGGGGCAGCGAAGCTTTCTTT. Protein: CASSSSGTGGSEAFF.

On this clonotype itself: The junction differs from germline at one of its ends, possibly a read error. This chain uses TRBV11-2 with TRBJ1-1; D gene unclear. CDR3 length equals 13 residues. Germline CDR1 SGHAT, CDR2 FQNNGV. CDR3 sequence (DNA): TGTTTCAGCATCCCCGGGATGAACACTGAGGCTTTCTTT. Protein sequence: CFSIPGMNTEAFF.

With respect to this clonotype: This clone may be a read error of a much larger clone one base away. The rearrangement links TRBV5-1 to TRBJ2-5, with 9 bases matching TRBD2. This CDR3 contains 15 residues. Germline loops: CDR1 SGHRS, CDR2 YFSETQ. The DNA for the CDR3 is TGCGCCGGCAGCGCGGGGGGGCCGAGGCAAGAGACCCAGTACTTC. It yields the protein CAGSAGGPRQETQYF.